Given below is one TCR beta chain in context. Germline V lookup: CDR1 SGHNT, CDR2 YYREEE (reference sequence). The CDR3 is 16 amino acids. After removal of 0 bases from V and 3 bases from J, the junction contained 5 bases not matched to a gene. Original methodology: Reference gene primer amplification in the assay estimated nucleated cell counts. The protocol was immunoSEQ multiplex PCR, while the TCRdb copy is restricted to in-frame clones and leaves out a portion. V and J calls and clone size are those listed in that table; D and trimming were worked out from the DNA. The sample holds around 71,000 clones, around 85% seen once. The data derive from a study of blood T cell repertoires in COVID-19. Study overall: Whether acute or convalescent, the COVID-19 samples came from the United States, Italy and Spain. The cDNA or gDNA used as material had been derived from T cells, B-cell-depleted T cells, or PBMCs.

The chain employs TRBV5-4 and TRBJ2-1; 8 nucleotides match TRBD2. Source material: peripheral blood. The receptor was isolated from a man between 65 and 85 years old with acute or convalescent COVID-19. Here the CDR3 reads CASSLAGGADYNEQFF. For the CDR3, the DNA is TGTGCCAGCAGCTTGGCCGGGGGGGCCGACTACAATGAGCAGTTCTTC.